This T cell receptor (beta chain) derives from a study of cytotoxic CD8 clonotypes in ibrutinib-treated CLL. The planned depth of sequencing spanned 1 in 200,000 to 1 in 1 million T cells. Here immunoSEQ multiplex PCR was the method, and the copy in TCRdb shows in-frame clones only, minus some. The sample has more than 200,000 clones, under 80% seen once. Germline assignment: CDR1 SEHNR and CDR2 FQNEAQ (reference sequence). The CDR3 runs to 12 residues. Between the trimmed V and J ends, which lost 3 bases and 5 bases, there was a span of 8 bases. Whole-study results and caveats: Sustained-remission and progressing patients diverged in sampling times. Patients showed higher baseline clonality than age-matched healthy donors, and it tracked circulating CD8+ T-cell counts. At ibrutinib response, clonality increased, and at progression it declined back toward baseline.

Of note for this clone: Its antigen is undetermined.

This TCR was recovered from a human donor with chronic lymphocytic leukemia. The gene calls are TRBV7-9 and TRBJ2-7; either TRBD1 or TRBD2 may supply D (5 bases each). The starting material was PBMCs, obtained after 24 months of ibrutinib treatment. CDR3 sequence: CASSLTADEQYF. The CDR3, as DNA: TGTGCCAGCAGCTTGACAGCGGACGAGCAGTACTTC.